Listed below are T cell receptor beta chains from one sample, sequenced in a study of HIV-infected patients and healthy controls. TCRdb passed the 5' RACE reads through MiXCR, listing each CDR3 protein once. In the table there are over 55,000 distinct CDR3 sequences, about 15% of which are singletons. Sequenced input: CD4+ T cells from blood. These receptor sequences come from a human donor in good health. Each CDR3 is given with its conserved first and last residue. Each record gives: clone size, D gene, V gene, J gene, CDR3 protein, CDR3 DNA. The D gene is left open where the match is weak. Clone sizes are given selectively: once, few, many, or a class where the clone is expanded.

clone_size: NA; d_call: NA; v_call: TRBV18; j_call: TRBJ2-1; cdr3_aa: CASSFWGPREQFF; cdr3_nt: TGTGCCAGCTCTTTTTGGGGGCCAAGGGAGCAGTTCTTC
clone_size: many; d_call: TRBD1; v_call: TRBV12-3/TRBV12-4; j_call: TRBJ2-1; cdr3_aa: CASSSTTGGHNEQFF; cdr3_nt: TGTGCCAGCAGTTCGACGACAGGGGGCCACAATGAGCAGTTCTTC
clone_size: NA; d_call: NA; v_call: TRBV7-2; j_call: TRBJ2-3; cdr3_aa: CASSSHREDTQYF; cdr3_nt: TGTGCCAGCAGCTCACACAGGGAAGATACGCAGTATTTT
clone_size: few; d_call: TRBD1; v_call: TRBV5-1; j_call: TRBJ1-2; cdr3_aa: CASSLEGGAIYGYTF; cdr3_nt: TGCGCCAGCAGCTTGGAAGGGGGCGCGATTTATGGCTACACCTTC
clone_size: few; d_call: NA; v_call: TRBV20-1; j_call: TRBJ2-5; cdr3_aa: CSARGQEETQYF; cdr3_nt: TGCAGTGCTAGAGGACAGGAAGAGACCCAGTACTTC
clone_size: many; d_call: NA; v_call: TRBV3-1; j_call: TRBJ2-7; cdr3_aa: CASSQQQGREQYF; cdr3_nt: TGTGCCAGCAGCCAACAACAGGGTCGCGAGCAGTACTTC
clone_size: NA; d_call: NA; v_call: TRBV25-1; j_call: TRBJ2-6; cdr3_aa: CASSAGTGANVLTF; cdr3_nt: TGTGCCAGCAGTGCCGGAACTGGGGCCAACGTCCTGACTTTC
clone_size: few; d_call: NA; v_call: TRBV4-3; j_call: TRBJ1-3; cdr3_aa: CASSQHPGNTIYF; cdr3_nt: TGCGCCAGCAGCCAACACCCCGGAAACACCATATATTTT
clone_size: NA; d_call: TRBD1; v_call: TRBV7-9; j_call: TRBJ2-7; cdr3_aa: CASSSDRGVTYEQYF; cdr3_nt: TGTGCCAGCAGCTCTGACAGGGGAGTAACCTACGAGCAGTACTTC
clone_size: medium-sized; d_call: NA; v_call: TRBV18; j_call: TRBJ2-7; cdr3_aa: CASSRGMGTRSSYEQYF; cdr3_nt: TGTGCCAGCTCACGGGGTATGGGGACCAGGAGCTCCTACGAGCAGTACTTC
clone_size: NA; d_call: TRBD1; v_call: TRBV18; j_call: TRBJ2-3; cdr3_aa: CASLIGTGQTDTQYF; cdr3_nt: TGTGCCAGCCTAATCGGGACAGGCCAAACAGATACGCAGTATTTT
clone_size: NA; d_call: NA; v_call: TRBV6-6; j_call: TRBJ1-1; cdr3_aa: CASELRGAEAFF; cdr3_nt: TGTGCTAGTGAGCTCCGAGGGGCTGAAGCTTTCTTT
clone_size: NA; d_call: TRBD1; v_call: TRBV7-2; j_call: TRBJ2-6; cdr3_aa: CASSLGGQGRKLAGANVLTF; cdr3_nt: TGTGCCAGCAGCTTAGGAGGACAGGGGCGAAAATTAGCTGGGGCCAACGTCCTGACTTTC
clone_size: NA; d_call: NA; v_call: TRBV2; j_call: TRBJ1-1; cdr3_aa: CASKLRAENEAFF; cdr3_nt: TGTGCCAGCAAGTTAAGGGCTGAAAATGAAGCTTTCTTT
clone_size: NA; d_call: NA; v_call: TRBV20-1; j_call: TRBJ2-4; cdr3_aa: CSAPQKIQNIQYF; cdr3_nt: TGCAGTGCCCCGCAGAAGATCCAAAACATTCAGTACTTC
clone_size: NA; d_call: NA; v_call: TRBV29-1; j_call: TRBJ2-3; cdr3_aa: CSTWDSTDTQYF; cdr3_nt: TGCAGCACATGGGACAGCACAGATACGCAGTATTTT
clone_size: few; d_call: NA; v_call: TRBV7-6; j_call: TRBJ1-2; cdr3_aa: CASSPQGTHLNYGYTF; cdr3_nt: TGTGCCAGCAGCCCCCAAGGGACGCACCTTAACTATGGCTACACCTTC
clone_size: many; d_call: TRBD2; v_call: TRBV12-3/TRBV12-4; j_call: TRBJ2-7; cdr3_aa: CASSSPVAGKVEQYF; cdr3_nt: TGTGCCAGCAGTTCTCCTGTAGCGGGAAAGGTCGAGCAGTACTTC
clone_size: NA; d_call: NA; v_call: TRBV29-1; j_call: TRBJ2-7; cdr3_aa: CSVGRGRYEQYF; cdr3_nt: TGCAGCGTGGGACGGGGAAGGTACGAGCAGTACTTC
clone_size: many; d_call: NA; v_call: TRBV5-1; j_call: TRBJ2-6; cdr3_aa: CASSPRYLAGTLSSGANVLTF; cdr3_nt: TGCGCCAGCAGCCCCCGGTACCTGGCAGGCACCTTGAGCTCTGGGGCCAACGTCCTGACTTTC
clone_size: NA; d_call: TRBD1; v_call: TRBV19; j_call: TRBJ1-4; cdr3_aa: CATGDSGQGSEKLFF; cdr3_nt: TGTGCCACTGGAGACTCGGGACAGGGCAGTGAAAAACTGTTTTTT
clone_size: NA; d_call: TRBD1; v_call: TRBV7-2; j_call: TRBJ1-6; cdr3_aa: CASSLDGTARSLHF; cdr3_nt: TGTGCCAGCAGCCTAGATGGGACAGCTCGATCCCTCCACTTT
clone_size: NA; d_call: NA; v_call: TRBV5-5; j_call: TRBJ2-7; cdr3_aa: CASRGPGTTYEQYF; cdr3_nt: TGTGCCAGCAGGGGACCCGGGACCACCTACGAGCAGTACTTC
clone_size: many; d_call: NA; v_call: TRBV12-3/TRBV12-4; j_call: TRBJ1-5; cdr3_aa: CASSFGTGNQPQHF; cdr3_nt: TGTGCCAGCAGTTTCGGGACGGGCAATCAGCCCCAGCATTTT
clone_size: few; d_call: TRBD2; v_call: TRBV20-1; j_call: TRBJ2-1; cdr3_aa: CSASPGLGGYEQFF; cdr3_nt: TGCAGTGCTAGCCCGGGACTAGGGGGATATGAGCAGTTCTTC
clone_size: many; d_call: NA; v_call: TRBV12-3/TRBV12-4; j_call: TRBJ2-5; cdr3_aa: CASSSPSFETQYF; cdr3_nt: TGTGCCAGCAGTTCCCCCTCGTTTGAGACCCAGTACTTC
clone_size: many; d_call: TRBD1; v_call: TRBV7-2; j_call: TRBJ1-5; cdr3_aa: CASTLQGQPQHF; cdr3_nt: TGTGCCAGCACCTTACAGGGGCAGCCCCAGCATTTT
clone_size: many; d_call: NA; v_call: TRBV4-2; j_call: TRBJ2-5; cdr3_aa: CASSVTGPQETQYF; cdr3_nt: TGTGCCAGCAGCGTAACGGGACCTCAAGAGACCCAGTACTTC
clone_size: NA; d_call: TRBD1; v_call: TRBV20-1; j_call: TRBJ1-1; cdr3_aa: CSARDHRGFTEAFF; cdr3_nt: TGCAGTGCTAGAGATCACAGGGGGTTCACTGAAGCTTTCTTT
clone_size: few; d_call: TRBD1; v_call: TRBV20-1; j_call: TRBJ1-2; cdr3_aa: CSASKGQGLNAYGSNYGYTF; cdr3_nt: TGCAGTGCTAGTAAGGGACAGGGGTTGAACGCGTATGGGTCTAACTATGGCTACACCTTC
clone_size: NA; d_call: TRBD2; v_call: TRBV4-1; j_call: TRBJ2-4; cdr3_aa: CASSQVDERTSGVAKNIQYF; cdr3_nt: TGCGCCAGCAGCCAAGTCGACGAGAGGACTAGCGGGGTAGCCAAAAACATTCAGTACTTC
clone_size: many; d_call: TRBD1; v_call: TRBV3-1; j_call: TRBJ1-2; cdr3_aa: CASGTGLNYGYTF; cdr3_nt: TGTGCCAGCGGGACAGGGCTTAACTATGGCTACACCTTC
clone_size: few; d_call: NA; v_call: TRBV10-3; j_call: TRBJ2-1; cdr3_aa: CAISGRGNNEQFF; cdr3_nt: TGTGCCATCAGTGGTAGAGGTAACAATGAGCAGTTCTTC
clone_size: many; d_call: NA; v_call: TRBV20-1; j_call: TRBJ1-5; cdr3_aa: CSARDWAQGGNQPQHF; cdr3_nt: TGCAGTGCTAGAGATTGGGCACAGGGTGGCAATCAGCCCCAGCATTTT
clone_size: NA; d_call: TRBD1; v_call: TRBV6-2/TRBV6-3; j_call: TRBJ2-7; cdr3_aa: CASNPRDRGLFKYEQYF; cdr3_nt: TGTGCCAGCAACCCCCGGGACAGGGGGCTTTTTAAGTACGAGCAGTACTTC
clone_size: many; d_call: NA; v_call: TRBV19; j_call: TRBJ2-1; cdr3_aa: CASIGGTYNEQFF; cdr3_nt: TGTGCCAGTATCGGCGGGACGTACAATGAGCAGTTCTTC